A single sample gave rise to the 28 T cell receptor beta chains below, sequenced in a study of breast tumors, draining lymph nodes, adjacent tissues. TCRdb reprocessed the multiplex PCR reads via MiXCR and lists one record per CDR3 protein. In the table there are fewer than 90,000 distinct CDR3 sequences, around 28% of which are singletons. Axillary draining lymph nodes of breast cancer patients supplied the node samples. Sample: axillary lymph node tissue. Every receptor here comes from a female donor with breast cancer. Some clones in this sample may be carry-over from other donors' samples.

This clonotype came up once. The V call is TRBV7-9, the J call TRBJ2-5, with D possibly matching TRBD2 (6 bases). This CDR3 region has 12 residues. Germline V gene lookup returns CDR1 SEHNR and CDR2 FQNEAQ (reference sequence). Trimming took 4 bases from V and 5 from J, leaving 8 bases between them. The chain's CDR3 is CASSSRGETQYF. The CDR3 DNA reads as TGTGCCAGCAGCTCTCGGGGGGAGACCCAGTACTTC. Supplemented by reference TRBV7-9 and TRBJ2-5, the full variable domain reads DTGVSQNPRHKITKRGQNVTFRCDPISEHNRLYWYRQTLGQGPEFLTYFQNEAQLEKSRLLSDRFSAERPKGSFSTLEIQRTEQGDSAMYLCASSSRGETQYFGPGTRLLVL.

This clonotype was detected many times. The rearrangement links TRBV9 to TRBJ2-2, with no clear D. This CDR3 region has 15 residues. Germline V gene lookup returns CDR1 SGDLS and CDR2 YYNGEE. Trimming removed 1 base from V and 6 bases from J, with 13 bases in between. The CDR3 sequence: CASSVSSSDAGELFF. The CDR3 nucleotides are TGTGCCAGCAGCGTATCGAGCTCCGACGCCGGGGAGCTGTTTTTT.

This clonotype has ten or more counts. The chain recombines TRBV30 with TRBJ2-5, with 7 nucleotides matching TRBD2. Per germline, CDR1 GTSNPN and CDR2 SVGIG (reference sequence). After removal of 8 bases from V and 7 bases from J, the junction contained 16 bases not matched to a gene. The CDR3 loop spans 14 amino acids. CDR3 DNA: TGTGCCGGGGGGGGGGTGAGCAGGACCTCGACCCAGTACTTC. Residues: CAGGGVSRTSTQYF.

There are many counts of this clonotype. The chain uses TRBV7-6 and TRBJ2-1, with 14 positions matching TRBD2. The CDR3 covers 16 residues. Germline CDR1 SGHVS, CDR2 FNYEAQ. V trimming: 5 bases; J trimming: 4 bases; junction bases outside the gene matches: 4. As DNA, the CDR3 is TGTGCCAGCAGCCGACTAGCGGGAGGGGTATACAATGAGCAGTTCTTC. This codes for CASSRLAGGVYNEQFF.

This clonotype showed up many times. The V and J genes are TRBV7-6 and TRBJ2-1; 8 nucleotides agree with TRBD2. Germline V CDR1 and CDR2: SGHVS, FNYEAQ. The CDR3 covers 14 residues. Unmatched junction bases numbered 8, after V lost 5 bases and J lost 8 bases. CDR3 sequence (DNA): TGTGCCAGCAGCGCAGCGGGAGCTGGCTATGAGCAGTTCTTC. Amino acid sequence: CASSAAGAGYEQFF.

This clonotype has a count of ten or more. V usage is TRBV5-6 and J usage is TRBJ2-3; TRBD2 matches 7 bases. Trimming cost V 4 bases and J 7 bases; bases outside gene matches: 18. The CDR3 loop spans 17 amino acids. Germline CDR1 reads SGHDT; CDR2 reads YYEEEE. The chain's CDR3 is CASSSPRGGRGSNTQYF. CDR3 nucleotides: TGTGCCAGCAGCAGCCCTCGTGGCGGGAGAGGTAGCAATACGCAGTATTTT.

This clonotype was recorded many times. The chain carries TRBV30 and TRBJ2-7; D is perhaps TRBD1 (5 bases). Trimming left V 1 base short and J 1 base short, with 11 bases between. The germline CDR1 and CDR2 sequences are GTSNPN and SVGIG (reference sequence). CDR3 length equals 14 residues. The CDR3 sequence is CAWSGAGMSYEQYF. The CDR3 DNA reads TGTGCCTGGAGTGGCGCAGGGATGTCCTACGAGCAGTACTTC. Drawing the rest from reference TRBV30 and TRBJ2-7, the complete variable domain is SQTIHQWPATLVQPVGSPLSLECTVEGTSNPNLYWYRQAAGRGLQLLFYSVGIGQISSEVPQNLSASRPQDRQFILSSKKLLLSDSGFYLCAWSGAGMSYEQYFGPGTRLTVT.

The table lists this clonotype with many counts. The gene calls are TRBV10-3 and TRBJ2-1; either TRBD1 or TRBD2 may supply D (5 bases each). The germline CDR1 and CDR2 sequences are ENHRY and SYGVKD. The CDR3 consists of 14 residues. Trimming pared 2 bases from V and 8 bases from J, leaving 13 bases between. CDR3 bases: TGTGCCATCAGTGAGGGGACCGATCGGGATGAGCAGTTCTTC. Protein sequence: CAISEGTDRDEQFF.

This clonotype was found many times. This chain links TRBV6-5 with TRBJ1-4, with 7 bases matching TRBD1. With V trimmed by 4 bases and J by 5 bases, 7 bases remained unmatched. CDR1 and CDR2 (germline): MNHEY, SVGAGI. The CDR3 totals 15 residues. The CDR3: CASSSTTGTNEKLFF. Written as DNA, the CDR3 is TGTGCCAGCAGTTCCACGACAGGGACCAATGAAAAACTGTTTTTT.

A remark on this clonotype: An end of the junction differs from the germline gene, which may be a read error. The V call is TRBV6-1, the J call TRBJ1-1; no definite D call. The CDR3 has 13 residues. Germline loops: CDR1 MNHNS, CDR2 SASEGT. The CDR3 coding sequence is TGTGCCAGCTCGACGACCTTGAACACGGAAGCTTTCTTT. It specifies CASSTTLNTEAFF.

This clonotype has ten or more counts. This chain links TRBV4-3 with TRBJ2-3; tentative D call: TRBD1 (5 bases). Trimming removed 6 bases at V and 4 bases at J, with 14 bases between. Germline assignment: CDR1 LGHNA and CDR2 YSLEER. The CDR3 length is 14 residues. CDR3 loop: CASRTSTASDTQYF. DNA of the CDR3: TGCGCCAGCAGAACTTCGACAGCCTCAGATACGCAGTATTTT.

This clonotype was seen ten or more times. The rearrangement links TRBV5-1 to TRBJ1-6; D unclear. Germline V gives CDR1 SGHRS, CDR2 YFSETQ. Trimming took off 4 bases at V and 10 bases at J, with 21 bases between the two ends. The CDR3 sequence is 16 residues long. CDR3 in amino acids: CASSLQGRGIGSPLHF. DNA for the CDR3: TGCGCCAGCAGCCTCCAAGGGCGGGGTATAGGGTCACCCCTCCACTTT.

In the case of this clonotype: A read error may explain this, as a much larger clone is one base away. The chain is built from TRBV2 and TRBJ2-6; the match to TRBD2 covers 8 bases. CDR1 and CDR2 from the germline V gene are SNHLY and FYNNEI. The length of the CDR3 is 16 residues. With 4 bases clipped from V and 4 bases from J, the junction kept 6 bases outside the gene matches. The CDR3 DNA reads TGTGCCAGCAGTGGAACCGGGGGGGCCGGGGCCAACGTCCTGACTTTC. Protein product: CASSGTGGAGANVLTF.

This clonotype was observed many times. The chain is built from TRBV5-1 and TRBJ2-3; D is uncertain. With 0 bases removed from V and 4 bases from J, the gap between germline ends came to 6 bases. CDR1 and CDR2 from the germline V gene are SGHRS and YFSETQ. This CDR3 is built from 13 residues. This CDR3 is CASSLGVADTQYF. The DNA for the CDR3 is TGCGCCAGCAGCTTGGGGGTCGCAGATACGCAGTATTTT.

The chain joins TRBV2 to TRBJ2-3; a weak D match, TRBD1 (5 bases). Germline-derived CDR1 and CDR2 are SNHLY and FYNNEI. The CDR3 is 11 amino acids. The DNA for the CDR3 is TGTGCACCCAGGGTAGGGGATACGCAGTATTTT. This codes for CAPRVGDTQYF. Looking up the rest from reference TRBV2 and TRBJ2-3 gives the full variable domain: EPEVTQTPSHQVTQMGQEVILRCVPISNHLYFYWYRQILGQKVEFLVSFYNNEISEKSEIFDDQFSVERPDGSNFTLKIRSTKLEDSAMYFCAPRVGDTQYFGPGTRLTVL.

This clonotype has ten or more counts. The J gene is TRBJ2-7, the V gene TRBV4-2; TRBD2 matches at 7 bases. Trimming at V came to 4 bases and at J to 0 bases, leaving 6 bases not matched to a gene. This CDR3 contains 15 residues. Germline V gives CDR1 LGHNA, CDR2 YNFKEQ. CDR3 coding DNA: TGTGCCAGCAGCCCAGGACTAGGATCCTCCTACGAGCAGTACTTC. Its translation is CASSPGLGSSYEQYF.

In this sample, this clonotype turned up a few times. At one end the junction does not follow the germline gene, possibly because of a read error. The chain uses TRBV7-2 and TRBJ1-1; 11 bases align to TRBD1. Germline CDR1 SGHTA, CDR2 FQGNSA. The CDR3 sequence is 16 residues long. CDR3 DNA sequence: TGTGCCAGCAGCTTAGGGACAGGGGGCCTGAACACTGAACCTTTCTTT. Translating it yields CASSLGTGGLNTEPFF.

This clonotype was detected many times. The chain joins TRBV7-9 to TRBJ2-7; 7 bases line up with TRBD1. The germline V gene has CDR1 SEHNR and CDR2 FQNEAQ (reference sequence). Germline trimming cut 3 bases from V and 5 bases from J; bases unmatched to any gene: 7. The CDR3 sequence is 14 residues long. The CDR3 DNA follows: TGTGCCAGCAGCTTGGTGGGACAGCACCACGAGCAGTACTTC. This sequence encodes CASSLVGQHHEQYF.

This clonotype was seen at least ten times. A single base separates this from a much larger clone, so it may be a read error. The chain uses TRBV20-1 and TRBJ2-7; TRBD2 agrees at 10 bases. The CDR3 totals 14 residues. Germline assignment: CDR1 DFQATT and CDR2 SNEGSKA (reference sequence). Trimming removed 5 bases from V and 6 bases from J; junction bases left unmatched: 10. The CDR3: CSARTSGSTSEQYF. CDR3 nucleotides: TGCAGTGCTCGGACTAGCGGTTCGACCTCCGAGCAGTACTTC.

This clonotype was observed many times. V usage is TRBV15 and J usage is TRBJ1-4, with D tentatively TRBD1 (5 bases). Trimming left V 8 bases short and J 8 bases short, with 24 bases between. The CDR3 runs to 16 residues. CDR1 is LNHNV, CDR2 YYDKDF, per germline (reference sequence). CDR3 in amino acids: CATQTPGTSPGEKLFF. The CDR3 nucleotides read TGTGCCACCCAAACACCCGGGACCTCGCCGGGAGAAAAACTGTTTTTT.

This clonotype has a count of ten or more. The V gene is TRBV3-1, the J gene TRBJ2-2, with D perhaps TRBD1 (5 bases). The CDR3 sequence is 13 residues long. V gave up 2 bases and J gave up 6 bases, with 7 bases separating them. Germline V lookup: CDR1 LGHDT, CDR2 YNNKEL (reference sequence). The CDR3 here is CASSQRGAGELFF. The CDR3 DNA is TGTGCCAGCAGCCAAAGGGGCGCCGGGGAGCTGTTTTTT. Combining the CDR3 with reference TRBV3-1 and TRBJ2-2 gives the whole variable domain DTAVSQTPKYLVTQMGNDKSIKCEQNLGHDTMYWYKQDSKKFLKIMFSYNNKELIINETVPNRFSPKSPDKAHLNLHINSLELGDSAVYFCASSQRGAGELFFGEGSRLTVL.

This clonotype was recorded many times. The chain joins TRBV4-1 to TRBJ1-2; D is ambiguous. Trimming left V 1 base short and J 1 base short, with 13 bases between. Germline V gene data show CDR1 as MGHRA and CDR2 as YSYEKL. CDR3 size: 16 residues. The chain's CDR3 is CASSQVWAGVNYGYTF. CDR3 DNA sequence: TGCGCCAGCAGCCAAGTCTGGGCAGGCGTTAACTATGGCTACACCTTC.

This clonotype was counted a few times. Just one base apart from a much larger clone, this may be a read error. V and J are TRBV20-1 and TRBJ2-3, with D unresolved. Germline assignment: CDR1 DFQATT and CDR2 SNEGSKA (reference sequence). The CDR3 runs 12 residues. The CDR3 protein is CSTGGDSDTPYF. For the CDR3, the DNA is TGCAGTACCGGCGGTGATTCAGATACGCCGTATTTT.

In its sample, this clonotype was seen once. As the CDR3 is not closed by the conserved phenylalanine or tryptophan, this likely results from a read error. The rearrangement links TRBV7-9 to TRBJ2-7; TRBD1 aligns across 11 bases. The J segment lost 1 base and the V segment lost 8 bases, leaving 7 bases of the junction unmatched. CDR1 and CDR2 from the germline V gene are SEHNR and FQNEAQ (reference sequence). The CDR3 extends over 15 amino acids. The CDR3 bases are TGTGCCAGCGGCCGAGGGACAGGGGGGTCCTACGAGCAGTACCTC. Its translation is CASGRGTGGSYEQYL.

This clonotype was detected ten times or more. The chain couples TRBV10-3 to TRBJ1-1; TRBD1 matches 10 bases. The trim removed 6 bases at V and 4 bases at J, leaving 5 bases unmatched. CDR3 size: 14 residues. Germline CDR1 is ENHRY and CDR2 is SYGVKD. Written as DNA, the CDR3 is TGTGCCATCAGAGGGACAGGGGACGGCACTGAAGCTTTCTTT. Protein sequence: CAIRGTGDGTEAFF.

At least ten counts were recorded for this clonotype. The chain links TRBV4-1 to TRBJ1-5; the D is unclear. Germline CDR1 reads MGHRA; CDR2 reads YSYEKL. V dropped 0 bases and J dropped 3 bases, with 9 bases sitting between them. The CDR3 is made up of 15 amino acids. The CDR3 sequence: CASSQEFRDNQPQHF. In nucleotides, the CDR3 is TGCGCCAGCAGCCAAGAGTTCCGTGACAATCAGCCCCAGCATTTT.

This clonotype was recorded many times. The J gene is TRBJ2-3, the V gene TRBV12-3 or TRBV12-4, with D maybe TRBD2 (6 bases). V was trimmed by 2 bases and J by 2 bases, leaving 11 bases between them. CDR3 size: 15 residues. The DNA for the CDR3 is TGTGCCAGCAGTTTAAGGGCGGGAAACACAGATACGCAGTATTTT. This translates into CASSLRAGNTDTQYF.

This clonotype has a count of ten or more. V and J are TRBV6-2 or TRBV6-3 and TRBJ2-3; D uncertain. Trimming removed 5 bases at V and 4 bases at J, with 7 bases between. Germline assignment: CDR1 MNHEY and CDR2 SVGEGT. The CDR3 totals 12 residues. The CDR3, as DNA: TGTGCCAGCAGTCACCCGCCAGATACGCAGTATTTT. As protein: CASSHPPDTQYF.